The T cell receptor (beta chain) under discussion was sequenced for a study of tumor-infiltrating lymphocytes in primary liver carcinoma. Study-level findings and limits: Because of bulk unsorted sampling, CD4+ and CD8+ repertoires were not subjected to comparison.

Using a constant-region primer together with ProtoScript II reverse transcriptase, TCR beta cDNA was made from approximately 0.55 ug of total RNA. What produced the TCR beta libraries was three nested multiplex PCR rounds using slightly modified ARM-PCR. The first two PCR rounds used TRBV1-TRBV30 forward primers with a C-beta reverse primer, about 10 cycles each. In TCRdb, the multiplex PCR reads were re-called with MiXCR into one record per CDR3 protein. The repertoire holds hundreds of thousands of distinct CDR3 sequences, with nearly 60% as singletons. This clonotype was counted at least ten times. Its matching antigen is unknown. The CDR3 is made up of 16 amino acids. V lost 0 bases and J lost 7, with 16 bases in between. The germline gives CDR1 SGHNT, CDR2 YENEEA. Germline DNA was extracted too, while blood RNA derived from unsorted whole blood.

This receptor was obtained from a woman in her thirties with primary liver carcinoma and hepatitis B virus infection. Sequencing was performed on peripheral blood. The chain links TRBV11-3 to TRBJ2-1; tentative D call: TRBD2 (5 bases). The CDR3 region is CASSLDWADRGNEQFF. CDR3 in DNA: TGTGCCAGCAGCTTAGATTGGGCAGATCGGGGTAATGAGCAGTTCTTC.